The rows below give T cell receptor beta chains drawn from one sample of a study of T cell responses to AZD1222 COVID-19 vaccine. The table came from immunoSEQ multiplex PCR; TCRdb's copy has only in-frame clones and leaves some out. The table has 65,000 to 80,000 clones, 88% seen once. The specimen was peripheral blood, collected 28 days after the second dose of the MenACWY control vaccine. The receptors originated from an adult who received the MenACWY meningococcal vaccine as a control. Both conserved end residues are part of each CDR3. The D gene is left open where the match is weak. A clone size is listed for some rows: how often the clone was seen (once, few, many), or a class if it is expanded.

CDR3nt: TGTGCCAGCACAACCGGGGGTGGGGGCTACGAGCAGTACTTC; CDR3aa: CASTTGGGGYEQYF; abundance: few; j_gene: TRBJ2-7; v_gene: TRBV7-2; d_gene: NA
CDR3nt: TGTGCCAGCAGCGTAGGAACGGCAGGCAGAAACACCATATATTTT; CDR3aa: CASSVGTAGRNTIYF; abundance: once; j_gene: TRBJ1-3; v_gene: TRBV9; d_gene: NA
CDR3nt: TGTGCCAGCAGCGCCGGGGACAGGGAAACCGGGGAGCTGTTTTTT; CDR3aa: CASSAGDRETGELFF; abundance: NA; j_gene: TRBJ2-2; v_gene: TRBV9; d_gene: TRBD1
CDR3nt: TGTGCCAGCAGGGCGGGGGACCCCGTTTTGTATTTT; CDR3aa: CASRAGDPVLYF; abundance: once; j_gene: TRBJ2-3; v_gene: TRBV6-5; d_gene: TRBD2
CDR3nt: TGTGCCAGCAGTACCCCAGGGAGGGGCTATGGCTACACCTTC; CDR3aa: CASSTPGRGYGYTF; abundance: NA; j_gene: TRBJ1-2; v_gene: TRBV6-5; d_gene: NA
CDR3nt: TGTGCCAGCAGTTTACGAGGGCCTGGAAACACCATATATTTT; CDR3aa: CASSLRGPGNTIYF; abundance: NA; j_gene: TRBJ1-3; v_gene: TRBV27; d_gene: NA
CDR3nt: TGTGCCAGCAGTTATAGCCGGGATAGCTTTGGCTACACCTTC; CDR3aa: CASSYSRDSFGYTF; abundance: NA; j_gene: TRBJ1-2; v_gene: TRBV6-2/TRBV6-3; d_gene: NA
CDR3nt: TGTGCCAGCAGTTTAGGGCAGAGCACAGATACGCAGTATTTT; CDR3aa: CASSLGQSTDTQYF; abundance: NA; j_gene: TRBJ2-3; v_gene: TRBV28; d_gene: NA
CDR3nt: TGTGCCAGCAGCGCTCGGCTCGGTGACGGCTACACCTTC; CDR3aa: CASSARLGDGYTF; abundance: once; j_gene: TRBJ1-2; v_gene: TRBV28; d_gene: NA
CDR3nt: TGTGCCAGCAGCTTGGAGGGGGGGGATCAGCCCCAGCATTTT; CDR3aa: CASSLEGGDQPQHF; abundance: once; j_gene: TRBJ1-5; v_gene: TRBV5-6; d_gene: NA
CDR3nt: TGTGCCAGCAGTTATGGTTCAGGGGTCAAGGAGACCCAGTACTTC; CDR3aa: CASSYGSGVKETQYF; abundance: NA; j_gene: TRBJ2-5; v_gene: TRBV6-5; d_gene: NA
CDR3nt: TGTGCCAGCTCACCACCGTCCCTAGCGAGCTACGAGCAGTACTTC; CDR3aa: CASSPPSLASYEQYF; abundance: NA; j_gene: TRBJ2-7; v_gene: TRBV18; d_gene: NA
CDR3nt: TGCAGGGGGGCGGGGAGTCAGCCCCAGCATTTT; CDR3aa: CRGAGSQPQHF; abundance: few; j_gene: TRBJ1-5; v_gene: TRBV21-1; d_gene: NA
CDR3nt: TGTGCCAGCAGTTCCGGGACTAGCGCCTACGAGCAGTACTTC; CDR3aa: CASSSGTSAYEQYF; abundance: NA; j_gene: TRBJ2-7; v_gene: TRBV7-9; d_gene: TRBD2
CDR3nt: TGCGCCAGCAGCCAGGACAGGGTGGCGGGGGAAAAACTGTTTTTT; CDR3aa: CASSQDRVAGEKLFF; abundance: once; j_gene: TRBJ1-4; v_gene: TRBV4-1; d_gene: TRBD1
CDR3nt: TGTGCCAGCTCGACCGGGGGAAATAGCAATCAGCCCCAGCATTTT; CDR3aa: CASSTGGNSNQPQHF; abundance: NA; j_gene: TRBJ1-5; v_gene: TRBV18; d_gene: NA
CDR3nt: TGTGCCAGCCCAGACAGGGTAAAGGGCTACACCTTC; CDR3aa: CASPDRVKGYTF; abundance: NA; j_gene: TRBJ1-2; v_gene: TRBV6-5; d_gene: TRBD1
CDR3nt: TGTGCCAGTAGTATCGCCTTAAATCAGCCCCAGCATTTT; CDR3aa: CASSIALNQPQHF; abundance: NA; j_gene: TRBJ1-5; v_gene: TRBV19; d_gene: NA
CDR3nt: TGTGCCAGCAGTCCGGGATTGCAGGGCCCTAATTTGTACGAGCAGTACTTC; CDR3aa: CASSPGLQGPNLYEQYF; abundance: NA; j_gene: TRBJ2-7; v_gene: TRBV6-2/TRBV6-3; d_gene: NA
CDR3nt: TGTGCCAGCAGTCAACAGGGGGCGCTCACTGAAGCTTTCTTT; CDR3aa: CASSQQGALTEAFF; abundance: few; j_gene: TRBJ1-1; v_gene: TRBV2; d_gene: TRBD1
CDR3nt: TGTGCCAGCAGTTACTCACGGGCGGACACTGAAGCTTTCTTT; CDR3aa: CASSYSRADTEAFF; abundance: NA; j_gene: TRBJ1-1; v_gene: TRBV6-5; d_gene: NA